These 24 T cell receptor beta chains were sequenced from one sample in a study of blood T cell repertoires in COVID-19. Sequencing used immunoSEQ multiplex PCR; TCRdb keeps in-frame clones, though not all of them. Among approximately 250,000 clones listed, about nine tenths were seen once. The source material was peripheral blood. All receptors derive from a woman aged 60 to 75 who had recovered from COVID-19.

J is TRBJ1-2 and V is TRBV7-2; D uncertain. CDR1 and CDR2 from the germline V gene are SGHTA and FQGNSA. The V gene lost 5 bases and the J gene lost 4 bases, with 23 bases spanning the gap. The CDR3 loop spans 17 amino acids. CDR3 amino acids: CASSQPGTGGSLYGYTF. The DNA of the CDR3 is TGTGCCAGCAGCCAGCCTGGTACGGGAGGATCTCTCTATGGCTACACCTTC.

This chain connects TRBV5-6 to TRBJ1-3; the D gene is possibly TRBD1 (5 bases). Germline lookup yields CDR1 SGHDT and CDR2 YYEEEE. The V gene lost 0 bases and the J gene lost 0 bases, with 7 bases spanning the gap. This CDR3 contains 15 residues. The CDR3, as DNA: TGTGCCAGCAGCTTGGTTAGGGGCTCTGGAAACACCATATATTTT. It is translated as CASSLVRGSGNTIYF.

V gene TRBV5-8 combines with J gene TRBJ1-1, with TRBD1 as a possible D gene (6 bases). Germline V gene lookup returns CDR1 SGHTS and CDR2 YDEGEE. Trimming removed 4 bases from V and 4 bases from J, with 20 bases in between. This CDR3 region has 16 residues. The chain's CDR3 is CASSPQGLGVSTEAFF. The CDR3 DNA is TGTGCCAGCAGCCCCCAGGGGCTAGGGGTTAGCACTGAAGCTTTCTTT.

This rearrangement joins TRBV2 to TRBJ1-5; 9 nucleotides match TRBD1. Germline CDR1 reads SNHLY; CDR2 reads FYNNEI. This CDR3 has 13 amino acids. Trimming cost V 5 bases and J 5 bases; bases outside gene matches: 1. CDR3 residues: CASSRTGDQPQHF. The CDR3 coding sequence is TGTGCCAGCAGTCGGACAGGGGATCAGCCCCAGCATTTT.

The gene calls are TRBV3-1 (or the pseudogene TRBV3-2) and TRBJ2-3; TRBD1 might be the D (6 bases). The V end lost 4 bases, the J end lost 12 bases, and 11 bases lay between the germline ends. The V gene's germline CDR1 is LGHDT and CDR2 YNNKEL (reference sequence). The CDR3 contains 11 residues. The CDR3 DNA reads TGTGCCAGCAGCCTGACAGGCCCACAGTATTTT. It specifies CASSLTGPQYF.

This clone was detected only a few times. The rearrangement joins TRBV6-5 to TRBJ1-4; perhaps TRBD1 as D (5 bases). The V end was cut by 0 bases, the J end by 15 bases, with 14 bases between. This CDR3 contains 13 residues. Germline CDR1 reads MNHEY; CDR2 reads SVGAGI. The CDR3 sequence is CASSYSYQGGLFF. The CDR3 DNA is TGTGCCAGCAGTTACTCGTATCAGGGCGGTTTGTTTTTT.

This sequence joins TRBV15 and TRBJ2-2; TRBD2 matches 9 bases. V trimming: 7 bases; J trimming: 0 bases; junction bases outside the gene matches: 12. This CDR3 region has 18 residues. Looked up from germline, CDR1 is LNHNV and CDR2 is YYDKDF (reference sequence). The CDR3 loop reads CATKTAHSGGPNTGELFF. For the CDR3, the DNA is TGTGCCACCAAGACTGCGCATAGCGGGGGCCCGAACACCGGGGAGCTGTTTTTT.

V usage is TRBV6-5 and J usage is TRBJ2-7; D is ambiguous. V was trimmed by 5 bases and J by 2 bases, leaving 13 bases between them. Germline V gene sequence: CDR1 MNHEY, CDR2 SVGAGI. The CDR3 consists of 14 residues. Here the CDR3 reads CASSPQLSTYEQYF. As DNA, the CDR3 is TGTGCCAGCAGTCCTCAGTTAAGTACCTACGAGCAGTACTTC.

The chain is built from TRBV7-9 and TRBJ1-2, with D perhaps TRBD1 (5 bases). Germline-derived CDR1 and CDR2 are SEHNR and FQNEAQ (reference sequence). Between the trimmed V and J ends, which lost 4 bases and 5 bases, there was a span of 20 bases. The CDR3 contains 16 residues. CDR3: CASSWGGYSRGYGYTF. In DNA, the CDR3 is TGTGCCAGCAGCTGGGGGGGGTACAGCCGAGGGTATGGCTACACCTTC.

This clone occurred once. The V and J genes are TRBV5-1 and TRBJ1-2; D is unresolved. CDR1 and CDR2 (germline): SGHRS, YFSETQ. The length of the CDR3 is 14 residues. Trimming removed 2 bases at V and 1 base at J, with 9 bases between. CDR3 amino acids: CASSLTPDNYGYTF. For the CDR3, the DNA is TGCGCCAGCAGCTTAACGCCAGATAACTATGGCTACACCTTC.

The chain links TRBV18 to TRBJ1-1; TRBD1 matches at 7 bases. Germline loops: CDR1 KGHSH, CDR2 LQKENI. The CDR3 sequence is 15 residues long. After removal of 6 bases from V and 1 base from J, the junction contained 8 bases not matched to a gene. In DNA form, the CDR3 reads TGTGCCAGCTCCAGGGGGGAAGGGTGGAACACTGAAGCTTTCTTT. Translated, it gives CASSRGEGWNTEAFF.

A few counts support this clone. The chain employs TRBV10-1 and TRBJ1-6, with 7 bases aligning to TRBD1. Per germline, CDR1 WNHNN and CDR2 SYGVQD (reference sequence). V lost 7 bases and J lost 0; bases outside the gene matches: 18. The CDR3 is made up of 20 amino acids. The DNA for the CDR3 is TGCGCCAGCACCAGGAACTTCTCGCAGGACAGGAGCTCCTATAATTCACCCCTCCACTTT. It is translated as CASTRNFSQDRSSYNSPLHF.

The chain couples TRBV9 to TRBJ2-5, with 10 nucleotides matching TRBD1. This CDR3 is built from 16 residues. CDR1 SGDLS and CDR2 YYNGEE come from the germline V gene. V lost 1 base and J lost 5; bases outside the gene matches: 8. This chain's CDR3 is CASSVLGQGSGETQYF. CDR3 DNA sequence: TGTGCCAGCAGCGTATTGGGACAGGGGAGTGGGGAGACCCAGTACTTC. Complete variable domain (other parts from reference TRBV9 and TRBJ2-5): DSGVTQTPKHLITATGQRVTLRCSPRSGDLSVYWYQQSLDQGLQFLIQYYNGEERAKGNILERFSAQQFPDLHSELNLSSLELGDSALYFCASSVLGQGSGETQYFGPGTRLLVL.

The rearrangement uses TRBV21-1 and TRBJ1-2; the table names TRBD1, a call not compared with the DNA. TRBV21-1 has pseudogene status. The CDR3 totals 18 residues. The CDR3 protein is CASSTGPTGTGGVGGYTF. The CDR3 region has the DNA TGTGCCAGCAGCACAGGACCCACCGGGACAGGGGGCGTTGGGGGCTACACCTTC.

CDR3 in amino acids: CASSQVLGGTGELFF. The CDR3 DNA follows: TGTGCCAGCAGCCAAGTACTGGGAGGCACCGGGGAGCTGTTTTTT. The gene calls are TRBV3-1 (or the pseudogene TRBV3-2) and TRBJ2-2, with D perhaps TRBD2 (6 bases). V gave up 1 base and J gave up 4 bases, with 10 bases separating them. The germline CDR1 and CDR2 sequences are LGHDT and YNNKEL (reference sequence). The CDR3 has 15 residues.

The chain uses TRBV28 and TRBJ1-6, with D hard to call. Looked up from germline, CDR1 is MDHEN and CDR2 is SYDVKM. The CDR3 sequence is 13 residues long. Trimming shortened V by 7 bases and J by 10 bases, and 14 bases separated the two germline ends. The CDR3 sequence: CASNGDLRSPLHF. The CDR3 DNA reads as TGTGCCAGCAACGGAGATTTACGATCACCCCTCCACTTT.

This chain links TRBV4-1 with TRBJ1-2, with D perhaps TRBD1 (5 bases). V was cut by 0 bases and J by 7 bases, with 15 bases left in between. CDR3 size: 15 residues. Germline assignment: CDR1 MGHRA and CDR2 YSYEKL. This CDR3 reads CASSQDPRREGGYTF. The CDR3 DNA sequence: TGCGCCAGCAGCCAAGATCCGCGCAGGGAGGGTGGCTACACCTTC.

The chain has TRBV4-2 and TRBJ2-3; tentatively, D is TRBD1 (5 bases). Germline lookup yields CDR1 LGHNA and CDR2 YNFKEQ. V was pared by 2 bases and J by 2 bases, with 17 bases between. There are 17 residues in the CDR3. CDR3 in amino acids: CASSQTGGLTPTDTQYF. The CDR3 bases are TGTGCCAGCAGCCAAACAGGCGGCCTCACACCCACAGATACGCAGTATTTT.

The V call is TRBV19, the J call TRBJ2-7, with D possibly matching TRBD1 (5 bases). CDR1 and CDR2 (germline): LNHDA, SQIVND (reference sequence). This CDR3 is built from 14 residues. Trimming removed 0 bases at V and 6 bases at J, with 12 bases between. This chain's CDR3 is CASSIDLYRPEQYF. The CDR3 nucleotides read TGTGCCAGTAGTATAGATCTATACAGGCCCGAGCAGTACTTC.

The CDR3 region is CASSPPGTSGGYEQYF. The CDR3, as DNA: TGTGCCAGCTCACCACCCGGGACTAGCGGGGGATACGAGCAGTACTTC. This rearrangement joins TRBV18 to TRBJ2-7; 14 bases align to TRBD2. Germline CDR1 and CDR2: KGHSH and LQKENI. J lost 4 bases, V lost 0 bases, and 2 bases had no gene match. CDR3 length: 16 amino acids.

This sequence joins TRBV2 and TRBJ1-4; D is unclear. Germline V gene data show CDR1 as SNHLY and CDR2 as FYNNEI. Trimming pared 7 bases from V and 5 bases from J, leaving 14 bases between. This CDR3 region has 14 residues. As DNA, the CDR3 is TGTGCCAGCATTCTCGACAAGATAAATGAAAAACTGTTTTTT. This codes for CASILDKINEKLFF.

The table lists this clone with a count of one. This chain connects TRBV5-5 to TRBJ2-7; perhaps TRBD2 as D (6 bases). Trimming removed 1 base at V and 5 bases at J, with 13 bases between. The CDR3 runs 14 residues. Looked up from germline, CDR1 is SGHKS and CDR2 is YYEKEE (reference sequence). The CDR3 DNA is TGTGCCAGCAGCTTGTTTGGACCGGGGGACGAGCAGTACTTC. Protein sequence: CASSLFGPGDEQYF.

This clone has a single count. This chain links TRBV20-1 with TRBJ2-1; a possible D gene is TRBD2 (5 bases). Trimming stripped 3 bases from V and 2 bases from J, with 11 bases between. Per germline, CDR1 DFQATT and CDR2 SNEGSKA (reference sequence). The CDR3 has 14 amino acids. CDR3 sequence reads: CSASYGVPYNEQFF. CDR3 DNA: TGCAGTGCTAGTTACGGGGTCCCCTACAATGAGCAGTTCTTC.

The table lists this clone with a few counts. The rearrangement uses TRBV19 and TRBJ1-2; a weak D match, TRBD1 (5 bases). The length of the CDR3 is 14 residues. Trimming removed 6 bases at V and 3 bases at J, with 14 bases between. Germline-derived CDR1 and CDR2 are LNHDA and SQIVND (reference sequence). The CDR3 nucleotides read TGTGCCAGTAGCCGACAGTACGAGGACTATGGCTACACCTTC. This codes for CASSRQYEDYGYTF.